The clone carrying this T cell receptor (beta chain) was observed a few times. Antigen: not known. Germline lookup yields CDR1 MNHNS and CDR2 SASEGT. This CDR3 contains 15 residues. Trimming pared 7 bases from V and 6 bases from J, leaving 18 bases between. This sample was taken from a study of response to subunit inactivated influenza vaccine. TCRdb re-analysed the RT-PCR reads in MiXCR, keeping a single row per CDR3 protein. This sample yields about 700,000 distinct CDR3 sequences, of which roughly 14% are seen a single time; less than 9% belongs to the top ten. Points from the study as a whole: Authors proposed each seasonal influenza vaccination draws in few new T cells.

The chain joins TRBV6-1 to TRBJ2-2; maybe TRBD1 (5 bases). The input for sequencing was PBMCs from blood, taken approximately 15 days before vaccination. The receptor's source is a man aged 45-65 years who received an inactivated influenza vaccine. The CDR3 reads CASIEAQGSAGELFF. For the CDR3, the DNA is TGTGCCAGCATAGAAGCCCAGGGATCGGCCGGGGAGCTGTTTTTT.